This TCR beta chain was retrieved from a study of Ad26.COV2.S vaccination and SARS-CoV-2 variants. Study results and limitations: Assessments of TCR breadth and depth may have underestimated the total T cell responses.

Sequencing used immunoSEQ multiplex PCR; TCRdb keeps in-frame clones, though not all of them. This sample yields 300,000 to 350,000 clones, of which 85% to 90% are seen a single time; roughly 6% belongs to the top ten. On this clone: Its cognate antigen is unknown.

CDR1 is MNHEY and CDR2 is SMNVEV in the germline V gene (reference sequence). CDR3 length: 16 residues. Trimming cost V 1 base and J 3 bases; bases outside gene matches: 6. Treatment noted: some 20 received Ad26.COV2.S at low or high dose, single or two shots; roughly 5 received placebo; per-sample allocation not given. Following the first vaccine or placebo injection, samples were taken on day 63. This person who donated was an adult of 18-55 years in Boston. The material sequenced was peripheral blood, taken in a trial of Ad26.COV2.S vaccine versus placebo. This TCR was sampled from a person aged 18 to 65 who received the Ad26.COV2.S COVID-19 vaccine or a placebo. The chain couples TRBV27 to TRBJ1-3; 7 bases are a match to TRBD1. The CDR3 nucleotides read TGTGCCAGCAGTTTATTCTCCGGGACAGTTGGAAACACCATATATTTT. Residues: CASSLFSGTVGNTIYF.